This T cell receptor (beta chain) was sequenced in a study of CXCR3-negative and CXCR3-positive naive CD8 T cells. Looked up from germline, CDR1 is SQVTM and CDR2 is ANQGSEA. The CDR3 has 14 amino acids. UMI-labeled 5' RACE TRB cDNA libraries were prepared from the cells. Using the 5' RACE reads, TCRdb records one entry per CDR3 protein without DNA. Its listing shows over 100,000 distinct CDR3 sequences. The sample comprised naive CXCR3- CD8+ T cells from blood. The subset is: CD45RO-CCR7+CD27+CD95- naive CD8+ T cells lacking CXCR3 (TNR3-). The source is a human donor in good health. Some clones in this sample may be carry-over from other donors' samples. The chain couples TRBV29-1 to TRBJ2-1. The CDR3: CSVEAGTSYNEQFF.